This T cell receptor beta chain is drawn from a study of shared clonotypes between healthy human individuals. Study results and caveats: Donors were few, which limited the genetic and exposure-history diversity represented.

J was trimmed by 2 bases and V by 8 bases; bases with no gene match: 5. CDR1 and CDR2 (germline): MDHEN, SYDVKM. This CDR3 has 14 residues. A single count supports this clone. The antigen remains undetermined. Once extracted for a subset, genomic DNA was divided evenly among several immunoSEQ plates. Sequenced by immunoSEQ multiplex PCR; TCRdb stores in-frame clones only, minus some. The sample contains 2 million to 2.5 million clones, approximately 95% of which appear only once. Sequenced material: naive CD4+ T cells from PBMCs. Subset specified: CD45RA+ positively selected. The source is a man between 18 and 35 years old in good health. Some clones in this sample may be carry-over from other donors' samples. This chain links TRBV28 with TRBJ1-5; 8 positions agree with TRBD1. Written as DNA, the CDR3 is TGTGCCAGCCACCCCAGGGGGCGCAATCAGCCCCAGCATTTT. This codes for CASHPRGRNQPQHF.